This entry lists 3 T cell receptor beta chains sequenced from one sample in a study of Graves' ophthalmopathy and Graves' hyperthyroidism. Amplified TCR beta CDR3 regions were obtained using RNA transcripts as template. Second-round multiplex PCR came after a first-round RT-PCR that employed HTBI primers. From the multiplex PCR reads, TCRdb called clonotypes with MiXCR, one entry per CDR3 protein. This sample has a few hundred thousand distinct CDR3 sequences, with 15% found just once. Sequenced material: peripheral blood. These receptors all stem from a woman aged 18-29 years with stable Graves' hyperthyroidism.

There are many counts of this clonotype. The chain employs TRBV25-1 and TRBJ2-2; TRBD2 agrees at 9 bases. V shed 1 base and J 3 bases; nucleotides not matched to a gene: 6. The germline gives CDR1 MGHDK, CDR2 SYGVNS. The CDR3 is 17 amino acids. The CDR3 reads CASSEFRGGDYTGELFF. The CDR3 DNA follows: TGTGCCAGCAGTGAATTTCGCGGGGGGGACTACACCGGGGAGCTGTTTTTT.

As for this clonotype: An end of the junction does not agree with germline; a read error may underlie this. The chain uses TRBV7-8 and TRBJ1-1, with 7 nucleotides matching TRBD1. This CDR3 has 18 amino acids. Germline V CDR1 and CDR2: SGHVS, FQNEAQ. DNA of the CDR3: TGTGCCGGCAGCCCCCGACATGGGACAGCGATAGGGAACACTGAAGCTTTCTTT. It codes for CAGSPRHGTAIGNTEAFF.

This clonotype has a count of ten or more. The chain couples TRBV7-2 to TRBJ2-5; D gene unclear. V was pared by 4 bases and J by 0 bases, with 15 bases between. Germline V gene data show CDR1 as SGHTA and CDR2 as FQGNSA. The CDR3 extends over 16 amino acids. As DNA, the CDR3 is TGTGCCAGCAGCTGGCTCTCCGAGCCGTACCAAGAGACCCAGTACTTC. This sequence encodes CASSWLSEPYQETQYF.